These 6 T cell receptor beta chains were sequenced from one sample in a study of shared clonotypes between healthy human individuals. Data came from immunoSEQ multiplex PCR; TCRdb stores just in-frame clones and leaves some out. Among some 200,000 clones listed, approximately 61% were seen once. The sample taken for sequencing was memory CD4+ T cells sorted from blood. Subset described: CD45RA-negative fraction. The receptor source for this set is a man aged 25 to 45 in good health.

The chain uses TRBV5-4 and TRBJ2-5; 7 positions agree with TRBD1. The CDR3 has 14 residues. Germline CDR1 SGHNT, CDR2 YYREEE (reference sequence). V was pared by 4 bases and J by 3 bases, with 6 bases of the junction left unmatched. CDR3: CASSPMTGKETQYF. The CDR3 nucleotides read TGTGCCAGCAGCCCTATGACAGGGAAAGAGACCCAGTACTTC.

The V and J genes are TRBV5-1 and TRBJ2-1; TRBD1 might be the D (6 bases). V was clipped by 4 bases and J by 8 bases, with 13 bases between them. The CDR3 length is 13 residues. Germline V gene lookup returns CDR1 SGHRS and CDR2 YFSETQ. CDR3 residues: CASSLGQKDEQFF. CDR3 nucleotides: TGCGCCAGCAGCCTGGGACAAAAGGATGAGCAGTTCTTC. The full variable domain, its missing parts supplied by reference TRBV5-1 and TRBJ2-1, is KAGVTQTPRYLIKTRGQQVTLSCSPISGHRSVSWYQQTPGQGLQFLFEYFSETQRNKGNFPGRFSGRQFSNSRSEMNVSTLELGDSALYLCASSLGQKDEQFFGPGTRLTVL.

This clone has a single count. This chain connects TRBV9 to TRBJ2-7; 7 nucleotides align to TRBD1. This CDR3 is built from 14 residues. V dropped 4 bases and J dropped 0; count of bases not matched to a gene: 4. The germline V gene has CDR1 SGDLS and CDR2 YYNGEE. The CDR3 region has the DNA TGTGCCAGCAGCCCGGACAGGTACTCCTACGAGCAGTACTTC. Its protein product is CASSPDRYSYEQYF.

The rearrangement joins TRBV5-4 to TRBJ2-1; 12 nucleotides line up with TRBD2. V dropped 5 bases and J dropped 9; count of bases not matched to a gene: 12. Per the germline V gene, CDR1 is SGHNT and CDR2 is YYREEE (reference sequence). CDR3 length equals 16 residues. For the CDR3, the DNA is TGTGCCAGCAGTTCCACCCTAGCGGGAGGGCCTCGTGAGCAGTTCTTC. Amino acids: CASSSTLAGGPREQFF.

The chain recombines TRBV18 with TRBJ2-1; TRBD2 matches 9 bases. The CDR3 extends over 16 amino acids. J lost 5 bases, V lost 2 bases, and 7 bases had no gene match. The germline V gene has CDR1 KGHSH and CDR2 LQKENI. The CDR3 DNA follows: TGTGCCAGCTCACCAGGGGGGACTAGCAGTAACAATGAGCAGTTCTTC. It translates to CASSPGGTSSNNEQFF.

This clone appeared many times. CDR3 region: CAISESGGVQETQYF. The DNA of the CDR3 is TGTGCCATCAGTGAGTCTGGGGGGGTCCAAGAGACCCAGTACTTC. J is TRBJ2-5 and V is TRBV10-3; 7 nucleotides agree with TRBD2. V trimming: 0 bases; J trimming: 1 base; junction bases outside the gene matches: 2. The CDR3 is made up of 15 amino acids. In germline, CDR1 is ENHRY, CDR2 SYGVKD.